This T cell receptor beta chain is drawn from a study of blood T cells in healthy people across ages. Study-wide points: Per million T cells, the diversity of TCR beta decreased roughly linearly as age advanced. With naive T cell percentage, TCR beta diversity showed a strong correlation. Naive and antigen-experienced cells could not be conclusively compared, given unsorted PBMCs.

The germline V gene has CDR1 SQVTM and CDR2 ANQGSEA. The CDR3 contains 12 residues. Deletions cut 3 bases from V and 5 bases from J, with 8 bases between. Details on this clonotype: Its specificity is not known.

A second PCR, run for about 7 to 11 cycles, used a sample-barcoded 5' primer plus a J-beta primer mix. A single record per CDR3 protein comes from TCRdb applying MiXCR to the 5' RACE reads. The sample lists about 780,000 distinct CDR3 sequences, about 47% occurring once. Each donor's blood draw was roughly 10 milliliters of peripheral blood. The sequenced sample was blood. The rearrangement links TRBV29-1 to TRBJ2-1, with no clear D. This receptor was taken from a man aged 80 or over in good health. The CDR3 sequence: CSVDGVDNEQFF. DNA for the CDR3: TGCAGCGTTGATGGTGTCGACAATGAGCAGTTCTTC.